This entry lists 20 T cell receptor beta chains sequenced from one sample in a study of T-cell memory formation after mild COVID-19. MiXCR was run by TCRdb on the 5' RACE reads, yielding one entry per CDR3 protein. Of roughly 100,000 distinct CDR3 sequences in the sample, about 16% were seen once. Input material: PBMCs or a T cell subset sorted from them (not recorded which). The source is a man aged 18 to 29 who had mild COVID-19 (a few samples of this study predate the infection). Cell type and time point are not known.

A few counts support this clonotype. The rearrangement links TRBV27 to TRBJ1-2; D is unclear. CDR3 size: 12 residues. V dropped 5 bases and J dropped 8 bases, with 12 bases sitting between them. Germline V gives CDR1 MNHEY, CDR2 SMNVEV (reference sequence). The CDR3 DNA is TGTGCCAGCAGTGACCACCGATTAGGCTACACCTTC. Protein product: CASSDHRLGYTF.

V and J are TRBV12-3 or TRBV12-4 and TRBJ2-5; the D gene could be TRBD1 or TRBD2 (6 bases each). The CDR3 spans 13 residues. The V end was cut by 6 bases, the J end by 5 bases, with 13 bases between. The CDR3 sequence: CASRFQGRETQYF. DNA of the CDR3: TGTGCCAGCAGATTTCAGGGGAGGGAGACCCAGTACTTC.

There are many counts of this clonotype. The gene calls are TRBV24-1 and TRBJ2-7; possibly TRBD1 for D (5 bases). From germline, CDR1 is KGHDR and CDR2 SFDVKD. CDR3 size: 14 residues. Trimming removed 5 bases at V and 5 bases at J, with 15 bases between. CDR3 nucleotide sequence: TGTGCCACCAGTGCCTCGACAGTGTTCGACGAGCAGTACTTC. It encodes CATSASTVFDEQYF.

This clonotype was observed a few times. The genes are TRBV2 and TRBJ1-3; possibly TRBD1 for D (5 bases). The CDR3 extends over 16 amino acids. Germline loops: CDR1 SNHLY, CDR2 FYNNEI. V lost 5 bases and J lost 0, with 14 bases in between. The CDR3 nucleotides read TGTGCCAGCAGTCCAATTGACGGGACCTCTGGAAACACCATATATTTT. Amino acid sequence: CASSPIDGTSGNTIYF.

The sample holds a few counts of this clonotype. The DNA of the CDR3 is TGTGCCAGCAGCATGAACACCGGGGAGCTGTTTTTT. It encodes CASSMNTGELFF. The chain combines TRBV7-2 with TRBJ2-2; D is uncertain. V was cut by 5 bases and J by 1 base, with 2 bases left in between. Germline V gene data show CDR1 as SGHTA and CDR2 as FQGNSA. The CDR3 contains 12 residues.

In nucleotides, the CDR3 is TGCAGCGTTGAGGCCGCATACAATGAGCAGTTCTTC. Its protein product is CSVEAAYNEQFF. The chain couples TRBV29-1 to TRBJ2-1; no definite D call. V was clipped by 3 bases and J by 4 bases, with 7 bases between them. Germline CDR1 SQVTM, CDR2 ANQGSEA. The CDR3 covers 12 residues.

About this clonotype: This could be a read error, since a much larger clone is one nucleotide away. Here the CDR3 omits its conserved ending phenylalanine or tryptophan, so a read error is the likely source. J is TRBJ2-1 and V is TRBV7-3; D is perhaps TRBD2 (6 bases). V was cut by 6 bases and J by 4 bases, with 19 bases left in between. Germline CDR1 is SGHTA and CDR2 is FQGTGA. This CDR3 is 16 amino acids long. This CDR3 is CASSPTPGLTYNEQFL. CDR3 in DNA: TGTGCCAGCAGTCCCACACCGGGACTGACGTACAATGAGCAGTTCTTA.

This chain joins TRBV19 and TRBJ1-1; no clear D gene. CDR3 length: 12 residues. V lost 2 bases, J lost 6 bases, and 7 bases lay in between. Germline V gene lookup returns CDR1 LNHDA and CDR2 SQIVND (reference sequence). The CDR3 protein is CASSIKDAEAFF. DNA for the CDR3: TGTGCCAGTAGTATAAAAGACGCTGAAGCTTTCTTT.

This chain connects TRBV6-5 to TRBJ2-7, with a tentative D call TRBD1 (5 bases). This CDR3 spans 13 amino acids. Germline CDR1 MNHEY, CDR2 SVGAGI. The ends were cut back, 5 bases at V and 7 bases at J, with 15 bases in the middle. CDR3 amino acids: CASSPREGAEQYF. CDR3 bases: TGTGCCAGCAGTCCCCGAGAAGGGGCAGAGCAGTACTTC.

This sequence joins TRBV7-6 and TRBJ1-1; D possibly corresponds to TRBD1 (5 bases). Trimming cost V 5 bases and J 5 bases, with 21 bases left between them. This CDR3 is 16 amino acids long. The V gene's germline CDR1 is SGHVS and CDR2 FNYEAQ. This CDR3 is CASSPGTEIPGTEAFF. The CDR3 nucleotides are TGTGCCAGCAGCCCCGGGACTGAAATTCCGGGGACTGAAGCTTTCTTT.

This clonotype has a handful of counts. The J gene is TRBJ2-1, the V gene TRBV6-5; 9 nucleotides align to TRBD2. The V gene's germline CDR1 is MNHEY and CDR2 SVGAGI. The CDR3 totals 16 residues. Trimming at V came to 5 bases and at J to 8 bases, leaving 13 bases not matched to a gene. The CDR3 spells CASSISGGSDSDEQFF. CDR3 bases: TGTGCCAGCAGTATTAGCGGGGGCAGTGATTCGGATGAGCAGTTCTTC.

The CDR3 DNA reads as TGTGCCAGCAGCCAATTGAACACCGGGGAGCTGTTTTTT. Translating it yields CASSQLNTGELFF. The gene calls are TRBV12-3 or TRBV12-4 and TRBJ2-2; D is undetermined. The CDR3 loop spans 13 amino acids. The V end was cut by 6 bases, the J end by 1 base, with 6 bases between.

This clonotype was observed a handful of times. The chain is built from TRBV20-1 and TRBJ2-1, with D tentatively TRBD1 or TRBD2 (5 bases each). V lost 3 bases and J 8 bases, leaving 8 bases between the germline ends. Germline assignment: CDR1 DFQATT and CDR2 SNEGSKA (reference sequence). The CDR3 sequence is 11 residues long. CDR3 in DNA: TGCAGTGCTAGTAGGGGAGATGAGCAGTTCTTC. Its protein product is CSASRGDEQFF.

This clonotype was picked up a small number of times. The chain has TRBV20-1 and TRBJ2-6, with D unclear. Trimming took 5 bases from V and 2 from J, leaving 1 base between them. There are 11 residues in the CDR3. CDR1 and CDR2 from the germline V gene are DFQATT and SNEGSKA (reference sequence). This CDR3 reads CSAPGANVLTF. The CDR3 coding sequence is TGCAGTGCTCCTGGGGCCAACGTCCTGACTTTC.

This clonotype has only a few counts. The CDR3 loop is CASSLEAIYEQYF. The CDR3 coding sequence is TGCGCCAGCAGCCTTGAGGCGATCTACGAGCAGTACTTC. The chain has TRBV5-1 and TRBJ2-7; D is unclear. V dropped 4 bases and J dropped 3 bases, with 11 bases sitting between them. This CDR3 is built from 13 residues. CDR1 and CDR2 from the germline V gene are SGHRS and YFSETQ.

This clonotype was seen at least ten times. The chain employs TRBV29-1 and TRBJ2-7, with D possibly being TRBD1 (5 bases). This CDR3 region has 13 residues. V lost 3 bases to trimming and J lost 5 bases, with 14 bases between them. The V gene's germline CDR1 is SQVTM and CDR2 ANQGSEA. The CDR3 DNA reads TGCAGCGTTGAGCCCGGACATGGTGACGAGCAGTACTTC. Residues: CSVEPGHGDEQYF.

The chain couples TRBV7-9 to TRBJ1-3; D is undetermined. The CDR3 runs to 14 residues. Germline V gene lookup returns CDR1 SEHNR and CDR2 FQNEAQ (reference sequence). V was trimmed by 2 bases and J by 0 bases, leaving 5 bases between them. CDR3 nucleotides: TGTGCCAGCAGCTTATCCACCTCTGGAAACACCATATATTTT. This translates into CASSLSTSGNTIYF.

This clonotype was counted only a few times. The chain has TRBV2 and TRBJ2-3, with a weak D call TRBD2 (6 bases). The V end was cut by 9 bases, the J end by 1 base, with 11 bases between. This CDR3 comprises 13 residues. Germline V gene data show CDR1 as SNHLY and CDR2 as FYNNEI. CDR3: CASLGGRTDTQYF. The CDR3 bases are TGTGCCAGTCTCGGAGGGCGCACAGATACGCAGTATTTT.

This clonotype was picked up a small number of times. This chain uses TRBV5-1 with TRBJ2-1; 9 positions match TRBD1. Losses at the gene ends were 4 bases for V and 3 bases for J; bases not matched to a gene: 11. The CDR3 loop spans 17 amino acids. CDR1 SGHRS and CDR2 YFSETQ come from the germline V gene. CDR3 sequence (DNA): TGCGCCAGCAGCCCTACCGGGACAGGGTCCGTCTACAATGAGCAGTTCTTC. It translates to CASSPTGTGSVYNEQFF.

V and J are TRBV11-2 and TRBJ2-3; TRBD2 matches at 8 bases. V shed 5 bases and J 5 bases; nucleotides not matched to a gene: 9. The CDR3 covers 15 residues. Per germline, CDR1 SGHAT and CDR2 FQNNGV. The CDR3 loop reads CASSPTSGVLDTQYF. The CDR3 DNA is TGTGCCAGCAGCCCAACTAGCGGCGTTTTAGATACGCAGTATTTT.